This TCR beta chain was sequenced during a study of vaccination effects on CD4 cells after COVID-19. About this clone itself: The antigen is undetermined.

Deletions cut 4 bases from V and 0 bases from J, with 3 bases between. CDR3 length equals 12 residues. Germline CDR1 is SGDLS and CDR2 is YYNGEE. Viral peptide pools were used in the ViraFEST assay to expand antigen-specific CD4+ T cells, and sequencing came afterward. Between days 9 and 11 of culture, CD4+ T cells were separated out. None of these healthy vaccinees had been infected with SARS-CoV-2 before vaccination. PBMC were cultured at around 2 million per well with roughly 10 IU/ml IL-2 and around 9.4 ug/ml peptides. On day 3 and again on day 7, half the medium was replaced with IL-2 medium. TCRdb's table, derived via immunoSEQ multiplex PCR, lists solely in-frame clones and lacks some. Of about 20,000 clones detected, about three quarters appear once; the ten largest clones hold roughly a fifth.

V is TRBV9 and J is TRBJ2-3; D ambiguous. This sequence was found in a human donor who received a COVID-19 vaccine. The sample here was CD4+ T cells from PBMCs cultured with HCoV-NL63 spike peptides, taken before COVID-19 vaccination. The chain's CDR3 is CASSKSTDTQYF. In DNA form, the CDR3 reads TGTGCCAGCAGCAAAAGCACAGATACGCAGTATTTT.